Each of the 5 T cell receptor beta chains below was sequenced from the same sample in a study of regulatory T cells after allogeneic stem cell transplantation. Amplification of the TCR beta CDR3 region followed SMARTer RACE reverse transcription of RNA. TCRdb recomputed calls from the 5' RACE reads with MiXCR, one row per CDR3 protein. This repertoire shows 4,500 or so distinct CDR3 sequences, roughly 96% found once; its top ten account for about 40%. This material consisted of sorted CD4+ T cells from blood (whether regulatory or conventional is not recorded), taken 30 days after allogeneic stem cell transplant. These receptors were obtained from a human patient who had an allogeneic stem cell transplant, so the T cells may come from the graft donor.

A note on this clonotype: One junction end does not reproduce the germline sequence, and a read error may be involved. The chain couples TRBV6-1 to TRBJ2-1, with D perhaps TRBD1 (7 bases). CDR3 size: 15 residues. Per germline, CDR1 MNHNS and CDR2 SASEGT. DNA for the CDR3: TGTGCCAGCAGGCTCCTGGCGGGAAGGACAGGTGAGCAGTTTTTC. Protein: CASRLLAGRTGEQFF.

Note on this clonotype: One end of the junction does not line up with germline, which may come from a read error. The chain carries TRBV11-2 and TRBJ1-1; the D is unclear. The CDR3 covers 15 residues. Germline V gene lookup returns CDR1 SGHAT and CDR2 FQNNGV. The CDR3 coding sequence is TGTGCCAGCAGCTTAAAACAAGGAGCACCCTACGAAGCGTTCTTC. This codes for CASSLKQGAPYEAFF.

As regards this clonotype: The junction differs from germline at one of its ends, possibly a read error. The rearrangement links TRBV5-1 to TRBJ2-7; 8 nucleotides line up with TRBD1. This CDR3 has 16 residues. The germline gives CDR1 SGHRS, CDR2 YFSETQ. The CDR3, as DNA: TGCGCCGGCGGCCGAACCGCGGGGACAGGATCCTACAAGCAGTACTTC. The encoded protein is CAGGRTAGTGSYKQYF.

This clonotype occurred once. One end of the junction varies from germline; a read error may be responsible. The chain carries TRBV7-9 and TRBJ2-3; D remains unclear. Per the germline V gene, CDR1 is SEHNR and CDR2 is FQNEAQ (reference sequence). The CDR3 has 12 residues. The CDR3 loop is CASSHGTDKQYF. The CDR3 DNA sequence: TGTGCCAGCAGTCACGGCACAGATAAGCAGTATTTT. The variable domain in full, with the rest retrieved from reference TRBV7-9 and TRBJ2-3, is DTGVSQNPRHKITKRGQNVTFRCDPISEHNRLYWYRQTLGQGPEFLTYFQNEAQLEKSRLLSDRFSAERPKGSFSTLEIQRTEQGDSAMYLCASSHGTDKQYFGPGTRLTVL.

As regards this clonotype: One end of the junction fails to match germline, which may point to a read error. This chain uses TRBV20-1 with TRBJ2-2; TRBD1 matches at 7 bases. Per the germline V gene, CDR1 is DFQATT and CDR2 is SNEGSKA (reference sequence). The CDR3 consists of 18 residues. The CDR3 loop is CSARGGRSRTGGTGELYF. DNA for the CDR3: TGCAGTGCTAGAGGTGGCCGGAGCAGGACAGGCGGCACAGGGGAGCTGTATTTT.